The 26 T cell receptor beta chains in this list originate from one sample, sequenced in a study of PD-1 blockade in classical Hodgkin lymphoma. Here immunoSEQ multiplex PCR was the method, and the copy in TCRdb shows in-frame clones only, minus some. Altogether some 38,000 clones are present, over 60% being singletons, with the ten largest covering approximately 11%. The patients all showed relapse after autologous stem cell transplantation, while their brentuximab vedotin exposure varied. Sequenced material: peripheral blood mononuclear cells (PBMCs), taken at baseline. These receptors were obtained from a human donor with classical Hodgkin lymphoma.

This rearrangement joins TRBV28 to TRBJ1-2; 9 nucleotides line up with TRBD1. Germline V CDR1 and CDR2: MDHEN, SYDVKM. V lost 10 bases, J lost 2 bases, and 17 bases stayed unmatched. This CDR3 spans 17 amino acids. The CDR3 sequence is CATLSPHRGRLNYGYTF. The CDR3 bases are TGTGCCACCCTATCGCCTCACAGGGGGCGTTTGAACTATGGCTACACCTTC.

V usage is TRBV27 and J usage is TRBJ2-1, with TRBD2 matching 9 bases. Germline CDR1 is MNHEY and CDR2 is SMNVEV (reference sequence). Trimming cost V 6 bases and J 0 bases; bases outside gene matches: 3. The CDR3 contains 15 residues. The CDR3 sequence is CASRKAGGSYNEQFF. In DNA form, the CDR3 reads TGTGCCAGCAGAAAAGCGGGAGGCTCCTACAATGAGCAGTTCTTC.

This clone was found many times. The chain uses TRBV28 and TRBJ2-7; no firm D call. The germline gives CDR1 MDHEN, CDR2 SYDVKM. Trimming took 3 bases from V and 5 from J, leaving 11 bases between them. CDR3 length equals 13 residues. CDR3 sequence: CASSLGYRHEQYF. DNA of the CDR3: TGTGCCAGCAGTTTGGGGTACCGCCACGAGCAGTACTTC.

The chain carries TRBV10-3 and TRBJ2-6; 7 bases are shared with TRBD2. The CDR3 is made up of 14 amino acids. Germline CDR1 is ENHRY and CDR2 is SYGVKD. Trimming took 3 bases from V and 15 from J; bases not matched to a gene: 11. CDR3 in amino acids: CAISDVGGSHPLTF. CDR3 in DNA: TGTGCCATCAGTGATGTGGGGGGGAGTCATCCCCTGACTTTC.

The chain employs TRBV9 and TRBJ2-2, with TRBD1 matching 9 bases. Trimming took 4 bases from V and 6 from J; bases not matched to a gene: 13. From germline, CDR1 is SGDLS and CDR2 YYNGEE. The CDR3 sequence is 17 residues long. This CDR3 reads CASSLSLGGTGSGELFF. The CDR3 DNA reads TGTGCCAGCAGCCTCTCCCTGGGGGGGACAGGGTCCGGGGAGCTGTTTTTT.

This chain connects TRBV11-2 to TRBJ1-1; D not certain. CDR1 and CDR2 from the germline V gene are SGHAT and FQNNGV. Between the trimmed V and J ends, which lost 5 bases and 12 bases, there was a span of 19 bases. This CDR3 is built from 13 residues. CDR3 protein: CASSPSDRVRPFF. The CDR3 DNA reads TGTGCCAGCAGCCCTTCGGACCGAGTACGACCTTTCTTT.

This clone was observed a few times. This chain uses TRBV5-8 with TRBJ2-1, with 7 bases aligning to TRBD2. V dropped 4 bases and J dropped 7; count of bases not matched to a gene: 14. The CDR3 has 16 residues. The germline V gene has CDR1 SGHTS and CDR2 YDEGEE. The CDR3 protein is CASSPGLVLWGNEQFF. The CDR3 coding sequence is TGTGCCAGCAGCCCCGGACTAGTCCTTTGGGGGAATGAGCAGTTCTTC.

The rearrangement links TRBV7-9 to TRBJ1-1; 11 bases are a match to TRBD1. CDR3 length: 15 amino acids. The germline V gene encodes CDR1 SEHNR and CDR2 FQNEAQ (reference sequence). The trim removed 4 bases at V and 7 bases at J, leaving 8 bases unmatched. The CDR3 coding sequence is TGTGCCAGCAGCTCCGGACAGGGGGCATTTAGTGAAGCTTTCTTT. It codes for CASSSGQGAFSEAFF.

V usage is TRBV5-1 and J usage is TRBJ2-5; TRBD1 is a possible D gene (5 bases). Germline V gives CDR1 SGHRS, CDR2 YFSETQ. This CDR3 has 15 residues. V was cut by 0 bases and J by 5 bases, with 14 bases left in between. Here the CDR3 DNA reads TGCGCCAGCAGCTTGGGTGTCCAGGGCCGGGAGACCCAGTACTTC. Protein sequence: CASSLGVQGRETQYF. Combining the CDR3 with reference TRBV5-1 and TRBJ2-5 gives the whole variable domain KAGVTQTPRYLIKTRGQQVTLSCSPISGHRSVSWYQQTPGQGLQFLFEYFSETQRNKGNFPGRFSGRQFSNSRSEMNVSTLELGDSALYLCASSLGVQGRETQYFGPGTRLLVL.

V is TRBV9 and J is TRBJ2-3; D is perhaps TRBD2 (5 bases). The CDR3 is made up of 15 amino acids. V was cut by 0 bases and J by 2 bases, with 10 bases left in between. The germline gives CDR1 SGDLS, CDR2 YYNGEE. The CDR3 spells CASSVESRATDTQYF. The CDR3 nucleotides are TGTGCCAGCAGCGTAGAGTCGCGGGCCACAGATACGCAGTATTTT. The full variable domain, with the rest looked up from reference TRBV9 and TRBJ2-3, is DSGVTQTPKHLITATGQRVTLRCSPRSGDLSVYWYQQSLDQGLQFLIQYYNGEERAKGNILERFSAQQFPDLHSELNLSSLELGDSALYFCASSVESRATDTQYFGPGTRLTVL.

The V and J genes are TRBV11-2 and TRBJ1-1; 10 bases map to TRBD1. With 1 base clipped from V and 2 bases from J, the junction kept 10 bases outside the gene matches. Germline assignment: CDR1 SGHAT and CDR2 FQNNGV. The CDR3 loop spans 18 amino acids. The CDR3: CASSLVGGTGVQNTEAFF. The DNA for the CDR3 is TGTGCCAGCAGCTTAGTTGGGGGGACAGGGGTGCAAAACACTGAAGCTTTCTTT.

J is TRBJ2-2 and V is TRBV7-6; the D gene is possibly TRBD2 (5 bases). V lost 3 bases and J 3 bases, leaving 11 bases between the germline ends. The CDR3 is made up of 15 amino acids. Germline values: CDR1 SGHVS, CDR2 FNYEAQ. CDR3 residues: CASSFGAGDTGELFF. The CDR3 region has the DNA TGTGCCAGCAGCTTTGGTGCCGGGGACACCGGGGAGCTGTTTTTT.

This chain connects TRBV7-8 to TRBJ2-1; TRBD2 might be the D (5 bases). There are 14 residues in the CDR3. With 5 bases removed from V and 8 bases from J, the gap between germline ends came to 16 bases. Germline V CDR1 and CDR2: SGHVS, FQNEAQ. DNA of the CDR3: TGTGCCAGCAGCGCTCGACTACTTACTCATGAGCAGTTCTTC. Translation: CASSARLLTHEQFF.

This clone was seen once. In DNA, the CDR3 is TGTGCCAGCAGCTTACGCACAGATACGCAGTATTTT. Its translation: CASSLRTDTQYF. The V call is TRBV7-9, the J call TRBJ2-3; D is unresolved. The germline CDR1 and CDR2 sequences are SEHNR and FQNEAQ (reference sequence). Trimming removed 2 bases from V and 1 base from J, with 1 base in between. CDR3 length: 12 residues.

In its sample, this clone ranks as medium-sized (0.01 to 0.1%). The V gene is TRBV7-8, the J gene TRBJ2-1; 12 bases align to TRBD2. Germline trimming cut 5 bases from V and 5 bases from J; bases unmatched to any gene: 16. The CDR3 is made up of 19 amino acids. Germline V CDR1 and CDR2: SGHVS, FQNEAQ. The CDR3 region has the DNA TGTGCCAGCAGCACTAGAAAGGGACTAGCGGGCCCAAGTAACAATGAGCAGTTCTTC. As protein: CASSTRKGLAGPSNNEQFF.

The chain is built from TRBV10-2 and TRBJ1-2; D not certain. V was trimmed by 4 bases and J by 1 base, leaving 4 bases between them. Germline CDR1 WSHSY, CDR2 SAAADI. This CDR3 is 12 amino acids long. In DNA, the CDR3 is TGCGCCAGCAGTGGGGGTAACTATGGCTACACCTTC. Its protein product is CASSGGNYGYTF.

CDR3 in amino acids: CASRLDSGSYNEQFF. CDR3 sequence (DNA): TGTGCCAGCAGACTTGATAGCGGCTCCTACAATGAGCAGTTCTTC. This chain joins TRBV7-2 and TRBJ2-1; tentative D call: TRBD2 (6 bases). Per germline, CDR1 SGHTA and CDR2 FQGNSA. The CDR3 loop spans 15 amino acids. Between the trimmed V and J ends, which lost 6 bases and 0 bases, there was a span of 12 bases.

The V and J genes are TRBV27 and TRBJ2-3, with no clear D. This CDR3 is 12 amino acids long. CDR1 and CDR2 from the germline V gene are MNHEY and SMNVEV (reference sequence). V was cut by 4 bases and J by 4 bases, with 6 bases left in between. CDR3 sequence: CASSSWADTQYF. As DNA, the CDR3 is TGTGCCAGCAGTTCCTGGGCAGATACGCAGTATTTT.

In the case of this clone: Other DNA sequences in the same sample also yield this CDR3. This chain joins TRBV7-2 and TRBJ2-2, with 8 nucleotides matching TRBD2. The CDR3 has 14 residues. CDR1 is SGHTA, CDR2 FQGNSA, per germline. J lost 6 bases, V lost 3 bases, and 3 bases had no gene match. CDR3 in amino acids: CASSFGLAAGELFF. The CDR3 DNA is TGTGCCAGCAGCTTCGGACTAGCCGCCGGGGAGCTGTTTTTT.

The chain couples TRBV7-8 to TRBJ1-4; D perhaps matches TRBD1 (5 bases). Germline loops: CDR1 SGHVS, CDR2 FQNEAQ. This CDR3 has 15 amino acids. Trimming took off 3 bases at V and 8 bases at J, with 16 bases between the two ends. This CDR3 reads CASSLVPGRREKLFF. The CDR3 DNA follows: TGTGCCAGCAGCTTGGTACCGGGACGAAGGGAAAAACTGTTTTTT.

The gene calls are TRBV9 and TRBJ2-7, with 10 bases aligning to TRBD1. This CDR3 spans 17 amino acids. CDR1 and CDR2 from the germline V gene are SGDLS and YYNGEE. Losses at the gene ends were 3 bases for V and 3 bases for J; bases not matched to a gene: 12. As DNA, the CDR3 is TGTGCCAGCAGCGGGGGACAGGGGTTGCTTGGTCGCTACGAGCAGTACTTC. This translates into CASSGGQGLLGRYEQYF.

This clone showed up many times. The chain combines TRBV20-1 with TRBJ1-2, with D unclear. From germline, CDR1 is DFQATT and CDR2 SNEGSKA (reference sequence). This CDR3 is built from 11 residues. V dropped 6 bases and J dropped 8 bases, with 13 bases sitting between them. In DNA form, the CDR3 reads TGCAGTGCCGGGAGGCTGCAAGGCTACACCTTC. Encoded protein: CSAGRLQGYTF.

V gene TRBV30 combines with J gene TRBJ2-5; D not certain. This CDR3 contains 12 residues. Trimming took off 0 bases at V and 4 bases at J, with 6 bases between the two ends. Germline CDR1 and CDR2: GTSNPN and SVGIG (reference sequence). The CDR3 is CAWSVRAETQYF. For the CDR3, the DNA is TGTGCCTGGAGTGTACGGGCAGAGACCCAGTACTTC.

This clone occurred a few times. This chain connects TRBV6-5 to TRBJ1-3, with D possibly TRBD1 on 6 matching bases. Germline-derived CDR1 and CDR2 are MNHEY and SVGAGI. This CDR3 is built from 13 residues. V shed 6 bases and J shed 4 bases, with 10 bases lying between them. Here the CDR3 reads CASRKGVGNTIYF. CDR3 DNA: TGTGCCAGCAGGAAGGGGGTCGGAAACACCATATATTTT.

This clone appeared a few times. V gene TRBV5-6 combines with J gene TRBJ1-5; unclear D gene. The germline gives CDR1 SGHDT, CDR2 YYEEEE. Trimming took 0 bases from V and 0 from J, leaving 10 bases between them. The CDR3 length is 16 residues. The CDR3 region is CASSLGGGFSNQPQHF. The DNA of the CDR3 is TGTGCCAGCAGCTTGGGCGGCGGGTTTAGCAATCAGCCCCAGCATTTT.

This chain joins TRBV11-2 and TRBJ2-1, with a possible D match to TRBD2 (5 bases). The CDR3 length is 16 residues. V was pared by 4 bases and J by 8 bases, with 21 bases between. The germline gives CDR1 SGHAT, CDR2 FQNNGV. CDR3 protein: CASSSRARSYGDEQFF. The DNA for the CDR3 is TGTGCCAGCAGCTCGAGGGCTCGCAGCTACGGCGATGAGCAGTTCTTC.